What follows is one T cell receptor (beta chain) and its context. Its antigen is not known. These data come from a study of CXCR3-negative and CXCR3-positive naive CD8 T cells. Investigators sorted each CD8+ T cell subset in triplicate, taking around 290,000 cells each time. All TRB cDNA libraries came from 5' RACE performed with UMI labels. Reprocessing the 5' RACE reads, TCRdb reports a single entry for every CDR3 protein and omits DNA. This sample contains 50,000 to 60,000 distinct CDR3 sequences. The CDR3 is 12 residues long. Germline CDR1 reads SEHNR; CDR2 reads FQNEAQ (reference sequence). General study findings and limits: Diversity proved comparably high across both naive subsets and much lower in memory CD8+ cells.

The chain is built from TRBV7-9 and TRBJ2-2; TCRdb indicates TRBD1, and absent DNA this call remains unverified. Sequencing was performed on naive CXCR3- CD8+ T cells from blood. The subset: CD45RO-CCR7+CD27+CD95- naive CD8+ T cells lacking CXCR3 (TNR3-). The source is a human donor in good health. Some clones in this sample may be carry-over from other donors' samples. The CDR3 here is CASDGGTGELFF. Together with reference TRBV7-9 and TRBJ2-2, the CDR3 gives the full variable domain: DTGVSQNPRHKITKRGQNVTFRCDPISEHNRLYWYRQTLGQGPEFLTYFQNEAQLEKSRLLSDRFSAERPKGSFSTLEIQRTEQGDSAMYLCASDGGTGELFFGEGSRLTVL.